This T cell receptor beta chain was obtained from a study of post-analysis software for immune sequencing data. For the study at large: The patients showed relapsing-remitting, secondary progressive and progressive-relapsing multiple sclerosis courses. Findings of the study overall: Five or six TRBV segments were significantly more frequent in patients than in controls. TRBV5-6, TRBV5-1 and TRBV20-1 were among these segments. Diversity measured as normalized Chao1 was significantly lower in multiple sclerosis patients than in controls. Batch-mates among the samples co-clustered strongly by F measure.

CDR1 MNHNS and CDR2 SASEGT come from the germline V gene. J was trimmed by 0 bases and V by 6 bases; bases with no gene match: 14. This CDR3 is 19 amino acids long. A note on this clonotype: Its antigen is still unknown.

Incorporated into the TCR beta cDNA libraries were unique molecular identifiers, which served to reduce PCR and sequencing biases. Each sample of about 0.95 to 11 million input T cells yielded roughly 500,000 cDNA molecules, so each molecule approximated one T cell. TCRdb recomputed calls from the PCR reads with MiXCR, one row per CDR3 protein. The sample includes 450,000 to 700,000 distinct CDR3 sequences, 44% of them seen just once. This sequence originates from a girl aged 10 to 17 with multiple sclerosis. The rearrangement joins TRBV6-1 to TRBJ1-6; 7 bases line up with TRBD1. The specimen was blood. CDR3 nucleotide sequence: TGTGCCAGCAGACCGATACAGGGGAACTATGGCTCCTATAATTCACCCCTCCACTTT. Translation: CASRPIQGNYGSYNSPLHF.